The 10 T cell receptor beta chains listed next were all sequenced from one sample in a study of Ad26.COV2.S vaccination and SARS-CoV-2 variants. Treatment indicated: around 19 received Ad26.COV2.S at low or high dose, single or two shots; about 5 received placebo; per-sample allocation not given. The study sampled participants on day 63 after the first vaccine or placebo injection. Only in-frame clones appear in the TCRdb table, and some are missing; sequencing was by immunoSEQ multiplex PCR. The data contain under 550,000 clones, 90% of them singletons. This sample comprised peripheral blood, obtained in a trial of Ad26.COV2.S vaccine versus placebo. The source is a person aged 18-60 years who received the Ad26.COV2.S COVID-19 vaccine or a placebo.

This clone was seen once. The chain uses TRBV9 and TRBJ1-1; tentative D call: TRBD1 (5 bases). This CDR3 comprises 13 residues. Trimming pared 5 bases from V and 4 bases from J, leaving 12 bases between. CDR1 and CDR2 (germline): SGDLS, YYNGEE. DNA of the CDR3: TGTGCCAGCAGTCGTAGGGACGCCACTGAAGCTTTCTTT. Encoded protein: CASSRRDATEAFF. Full variable domain (missing parts from reference TRBV9 and TRBJ1-1): DSGVTQTPKHLITATGQRVTLRCSPRSGDLSVYWYQQSLDQGLQFLIQYYNGEERAKGNILERFSAQQFPDLHSELNLSSLELGDSALYFCASSRRDATEAFFGQGTRLTVV.

In regard to this clone: The junction and the germline gene differ at one end; a read error may be behind it. The chain employs TRBV7-7 and TRBJ2-5; D is possibly TRBD1 (6 bases). Germline lookup yields CDR1 SSHAT and CDR2 FNYEAQ (reference sequence). The CDR3 totals 12 residues. Here the CDR3 DNA reads TGTGCTAGCAGTAGGGGGCAAGAGACCCAGTACTTC. Encoded protein: CASSRGQETQYF.

The chain carries TRBV28 and TRBJ1-4; no reliable D call. V lost 5 bases to trimming and J lost 10 bases, with 14 bases between them. This CDR3 comprises 13 residues. The germline V gene encodes CDR1 MDHEN and CDR2 SYDVKM. DNA for the CDR3: TGTGCCAGCAGTGCCACATGGACCGCAAAACTGTTTTTT. It yields the protein CASSATWTAKLFF.

The rearrangement uses TRBV6-1 and TRBJ1-5; D is undetermined. This CDR3 region has 14 residues. V was shortened by 1 base and J by 2 bases, with 6 bases between the two germline ends. Looked up from germline, CDR1 is MNHNS and CDR2 is SASEGT. CDR3: CASSEGGGNQPQHF. The CDR3, as DNA: TGTGCCAGCAGTGAAGGGGGAGGCAATCAGCCCCAGCATTTT.

This chain joins TRBV18 and TRBJ1-2; D remains ambiguous. From germline, CDR1 is KGHSH and CDR2 LQKENI. The ends were cut back, 5 bases at V and 6 bases at J, with 7 bases in the middle. This CDR3 contains 11 residues. Written as DNA, the CDR3 is TGTGCCAGCTCAGATAGGAATGGCTACACCTTC. This translates into CASSDRNGYTF.

The V gene is TRBV7-2, the J gene TRBJ2-7, with D tentatively TRBD1 or TRBD2 (7 bases each). This CDR3 has 13 amino acids. Germline CDR1 reads SGHTA; CDR2 reads FQGNSA. V shed 5 bases and J shed 7 bases, with 15 bases lying between them. CDR3 residues: CASSAPGGVEQYF. For the CDR3, the DNA is TGTGCCAGCAGCGCCCCAGGGGGGGTTGAGCAGTACTTC.

This clone was observed a single time. The genes are TRBV5-1 and TRBJ2-1, with TRBD2 matching over 11 bases. This CDR3 comprises 15 residues. The J segment lost 2 bases and the V segment lost 5 bases, leaving 3 bases of the junction unmatched. Germline lookup yields CDR1 SGHRS and CDR2 YFSETQ. The CDR3 DNA reads as TGCGCCAGCAGAACTAGCGGGAGCGCCTACAATGAGCAGTTCTTC. This gives the protein CASRTSGSAYNEQFF.

The V call is TRBV6-5, the J call TRBJ2-1, with 10 nucleotides matching TRBD2. CDR1 and CDR2 (germline): MNHEY, SVGAGI. The ends lost 5 bases at V and 8 bases at J; junction bases unmatched: 3. The CDR3 runs to 13 residues. CDR3 loop: CASSSGRGDEQFF. The CDR3 bases are TGTGCCAGCAGTAGCGGGAGGGGGGATGAGCAGTTCTTC.

V is TRBV7-8 and J is TRBJ2-1, with TRBD2 matching over 12 bases. V was pared by 6 bases and J by 9 bases, with 15 bases of the junction left unmatched. The germline gives CDR1 SGHVS, CDR2 FQNEAQ. This CDR3 contains 17 residues. Here the CDR3 reads CASRPSLLAGGMVEQFF. The DNA of the CDR3 is TGTGCCAGCAGGCCCTCCCTTCTAGCGGGGGGGATGGTTGAGCAGTTCTTC.

The chain recombines TRBV6-5 with TRBJ2-7; 8 positions agree with TRBD1. V gave up 6 bases and J gave up 1 base; unmatched junction bases: 8. This CDR3 is 15 amino acids long. CDR1 MNHEY and CDR2 SVGAGI come from the germline V gene. CDR3 bases: TGTGCCAGCAGCCCGGACAGGGAAGGATCCTACGAGCAGTACTTC. This sequence encodes CASSPDREGSYEQYF.